The subject of this entry is one T cell receptor beta chain. The entry originates in a study of long-term antiretroviral therapy in people with HIV. Survey-level immunoSEQ v3.0 assays were run. Clones were read by immunoSEQ multiplex PCR, and TCRdb kept only the in-frame ones, dropping some. This sample has 15,000 to 20,000 clones, with around 96% found just once. Trimming at V came to 5 bases and at J to 3 bases, leaving 3 bases not matched to a gene. In germline, CDR1 is SGHTA, CDR2 FQGTGA. This CDR3 has 13 residues. Sample: unsorted PBMCs, taken 10 to 12 years after starting antiretroviral therapy. V and J are TRBV7-3 and TRBJ1-1; 7 bases line up with TRBD1. The source is a man aged 25-45 years with HIV. CDR3 nucleotide sequence: TGTGCCAGCAGCCGTACAGGGGACACTGAAGCTTTCTTT. Its translation is CASSRTGDTEAFF.